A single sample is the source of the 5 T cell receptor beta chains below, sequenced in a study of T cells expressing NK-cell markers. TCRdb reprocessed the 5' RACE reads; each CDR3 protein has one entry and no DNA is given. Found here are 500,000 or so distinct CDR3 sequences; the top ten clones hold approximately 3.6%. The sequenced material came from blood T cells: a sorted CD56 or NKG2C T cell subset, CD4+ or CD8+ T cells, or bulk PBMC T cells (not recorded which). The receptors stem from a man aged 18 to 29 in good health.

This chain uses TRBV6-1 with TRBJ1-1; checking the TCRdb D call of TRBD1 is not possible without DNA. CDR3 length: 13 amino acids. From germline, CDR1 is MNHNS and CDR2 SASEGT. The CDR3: CASLGGTNTEAFF.

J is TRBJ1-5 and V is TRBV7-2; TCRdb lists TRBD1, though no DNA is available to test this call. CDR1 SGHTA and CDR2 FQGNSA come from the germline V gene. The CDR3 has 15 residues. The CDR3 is CASSRGTVINQPQHF. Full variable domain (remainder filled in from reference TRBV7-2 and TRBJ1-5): GAGVSQSPSNKVTEKGKDVELRCDPISGHTALYWYRQSLGQGLEFLIYFQGNSAPDKSGLPSDRFSAERTGGSVSTLTIQRTQQEDSAVYLCASSRGTVINQPQHFGDGTRLSIL.

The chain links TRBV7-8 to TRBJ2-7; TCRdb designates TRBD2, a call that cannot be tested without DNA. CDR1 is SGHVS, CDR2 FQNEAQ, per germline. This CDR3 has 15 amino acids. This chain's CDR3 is CASSMTMLVPYEQYF. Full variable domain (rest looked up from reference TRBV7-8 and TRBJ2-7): GAGVSQSPRYKVAKRGQDVALRCDPISGHVSLFWYQQALGQGPEFLTYFQNEAQLDKSGLPSDRFFAERPEGSVSTLKIQRTQQEDSAVYLCASSMTMLVPYEQYFGPGTRLTVT.

The CDR3 is CASSYRPGTGSDTQYF. The chain employs TRBV6-5 and TRBJ2-3; TCRdb's D gene call, TRBD1, goes unchecked for lack of DNA. The CDR3 loop spans 16 amino acids. Germline V gene lookup returns CDR1 MNHEY and CDR2 SVGAGI.

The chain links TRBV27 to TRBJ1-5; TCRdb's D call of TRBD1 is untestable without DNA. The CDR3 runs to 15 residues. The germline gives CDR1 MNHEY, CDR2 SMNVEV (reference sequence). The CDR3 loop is CASSPTGQGMAAQHF.